The sequence of this T cell receptor (beta chain) was determined in a study of control samples from healthy donors and cancer patients. Profiled with immunoSEQ multiplex PCR; TCRdb holds only in-frame clones, not every one. The sample records under 150,000 clones, approximately 90% being singletons. The germline V gene has CDR1 SGHNT and CDR2 YENEEA. Trimming shortened V by 4 bases and J by 4 bases, and 8 bases separated the two germline ends. This CDR3 has 13 amino acids. This clonotype originated in a woman aged 25 to 39 in good health. The specimen was blood. V and J are TRBV11-3 and TRBJ1-3; D unclear. CDR3 region: CASSSTPGNTIYF. In DNA form, the CDR3 reads TGTGCCAGCAGCTCGACACCAGGAAACACCATATATTTT.